One and the same sample provided the 12 T cell receptor beta chains below, sequenced in a study of blood T cells in healthy people across ages. With a J-beta primer mix and a sample-barcoded 5' primer, a second PCR ran about 7 to 11 cycles. MiXCR was run by TCRdb on the 5' RACE reads, yielding one entry per CDR3 protein. The table lists nearly 800,000 distinct CDR3 sequences, just over 55% of them singletons. The sequencing input was blood. These receptors were collected from a man aged 35 to 55 in good health.

The gene calls are TRBV30 and TRBJ2-3; 8 bases are a match to TRBD2. CDR3 length equals 14 residues. V was pared by 7 bases and J by 1 base, with 7 bases of the junction left unmatched. CDR1 GTSNPN and CDR2 SVGIG come from the germline V gene (reference sequence). CDR3 nucleotide sequence: TGTGCCTCGCAAACAGCGGGGGGCACAGATACGCAGTATTTT. This sequence encodes CASQTAGGTDTQYF.

The chain combines TRBV24-1 with TRBJ2-1; a weak D match, TRBD2 (6 bases). V was clipped by 4 bases and J by 6 bases, with 15 bases between them. Germline CDR1 KGHDR, CDR2 SFDVKD. This CDR3 has 15 residues. CDR3 region: CATSETRTTLNEQFF. The CDR3 DNA reads as TGTGCCACCAGTGAGACTAGAACAACACTCAATGAGCAGTTCTTC.

The J gene is TRBJ2-7, the V gene TRBV6-5; TRBD1 agrees at 8 bases. V dropped 6 bases and J dropped 3; count of bases not matched to a gene: 4. Germline lookup yields CDR1 MNHEY and CDR2 SVGAGI. This CDR3 is 13 amino acids long. CDR3 in amino acids: CASRIGQGYEQYF. CDR3 nucleotide sequence: TGTGCCAGCAGGATAGGACAGGGCTACGAGCAGTACTTC.

J is TRBJ2-5 and V is TRBV11-1; TRBD2 matches at 10 bases. This CDR3 is built from 15 residues. J was trimmed by 3 bases and V by 5 bases; bases with no gene match: 6. Germline lookup yields CDR1 SGHAT and CDR2 FQDESV (reference sequence). In DNA form, the CDR3 reads TGTGCCAGCAGCAAAGCGGGAGGGATTGAAGAGACCCAGTACTTC. Translating it yields CASSKAGGIEETQYF.

The chain links TRBV12-3 or TRBV12-4 to TRBJ2-1, with 8 bases lining up with TRBD1. Matching the DNA end better, TRBJ2-7 makes the J call doubtful. This CDR3 comprises 15 residues. CDR3 protein: CASTPTDRVNNEQYF. As DNA, the CDR3 is TGTGCCAGCACCCCAACGGACAGGGTAAACAATGAGCAGTACTTC.

V usage is TRBV12-3 or TRBV12-4 and J usage is TRBJ1-2; TRBD1 matches 7 bases. This CDR3 contains 13 residues. V lost 6 bases, J lost 2 bases, and 3 bases stayed unmatched. The CDR3 DNA sequence: TGTGCCAGCAGAATACAGGGGAACTATGGCTACACCTTC. This gives the protein CASRIQGNYGYTF.

The chain recombines TRBV2 with TRBJ2-7, with D possibly TRBD2 on 5 matching bases. Trimming shortened V by 3 bases and J by 4 bases, and 13 bases separated the two germline ends. This CDR3 region has 14 residues. Germline CDR1 reads SNHLY; CDR2 reads FYNNEI. This CDR3 reads CASSDGGSLYEQYF. Here the CDR3 DNA reads TGTGCCAGCAGTGATGGTGGGAGTCTGTACGAGCAGTACTTC.

This chain uses TRBV20-1 with TRBJ2-1; 7 nucleotides agree with TRBD2. Germline V CDR1 and CDR2: DFQATT, SNEGSKA (reference sequence). The length of the CDR3 is 16 residues. V trimming: 3 bases; J trimming: 2 bases; junction bases outside the gene matches: 10. The CDR3 region is CSARLLRSGAYNEQFF. Here the CDR3 DNA reads TGCAGTGCTAGGCTATTAAGGAGCGGGGCCTACAATGAGCAGTTCTTC.

The chain joins TRBV4-1 to TRBJ1-4; D remains ambiguous. There are 15 residues in the CDR3. Germline-derived CDR1 and CDR2 are MGHRA and YSYEKL. Trimming took off 6 bases at V and 0 bases at J, with 11 bases between the two ends. The CDR3 DNA sequence: TGCGCCAGCAGGGTCGACCGAGCAACTAATGAAAAACTGTTTTTT. This translates into CASRVDRATNEKLFF.

Details on this clonotype: A read error is possible here, since a much larger clone lies one base away. CDR3 residues: CGPFDRVVGANVLTF. The CDR3 bases are TGCGGCCCATTCGACAGGGTGGTTGGGGCCAACGTCCTGACTTTC. V gene TRBV29-1 combines with J gene TRBJ2-6; 7 bases line up with TRBD1. Germline CDR1 reads SQVTM; CDR2 reads ANQGSEA. The CDR3 loop spans 15 amino acids.

The chain combines TRBV5-1 with TRBJ2-2; 13 bases fit TRBD2. V lost 4 bases, J lost 7 bases, and 10 bases stayed unmatched. CDR1 SGHRS and CDR2 YFSETQ come from the germline V gene. This CDR3 is 17 amino acids long. The CDR3 region is CASSPGGTSGTIGELFF. The CDR3 nucleotides read TGCGCCAGCAGCCCCGGCGGGACTAGCGGGACTATCGGGGAGCTGTTTTTT.

This chain connects TRBV27 to TRBJ2-1; D uncertain. Trimming stripped 5 bases from V and 8 bases from J, with 19 bases between. The CDR3 is 15 amino acids. The V gene's germline CDR1 is MNHEY and CDR2 SMNVEV (reference sequence). As DNA, the CDR3 is TGTGCCAGCAGTCCTCAGATACCCTTAATCCATGAGCAGTTCTTC. Translation gives CASSPQIPLIHEQFF.